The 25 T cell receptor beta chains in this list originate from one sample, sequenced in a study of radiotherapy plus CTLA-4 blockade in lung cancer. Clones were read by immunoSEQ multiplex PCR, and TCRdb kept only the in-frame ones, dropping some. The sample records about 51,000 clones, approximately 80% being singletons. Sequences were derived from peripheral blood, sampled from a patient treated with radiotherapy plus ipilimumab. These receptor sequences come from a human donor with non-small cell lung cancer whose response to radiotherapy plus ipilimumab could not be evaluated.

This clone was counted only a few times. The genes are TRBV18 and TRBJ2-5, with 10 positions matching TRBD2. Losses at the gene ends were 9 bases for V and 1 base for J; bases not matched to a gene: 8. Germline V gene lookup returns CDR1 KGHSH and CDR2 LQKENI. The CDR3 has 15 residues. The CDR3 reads CASPGSGGPQETQYF. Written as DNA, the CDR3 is TGTGCCAGTCCCGGTAGCGGGGGGCCCCAAGAGACCCAGTACTTC. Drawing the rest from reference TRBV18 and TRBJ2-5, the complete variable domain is NAGVMQNPRHLVRRRGQEARLRCSPMKGHSHVYWYRQLPEEGLKFMVYLQKENIIDESGMPKERFSAEFPKEGPSILRIQQVVRGDSAAYFCASPGSGGPQETQYFGPGTRLLVL.

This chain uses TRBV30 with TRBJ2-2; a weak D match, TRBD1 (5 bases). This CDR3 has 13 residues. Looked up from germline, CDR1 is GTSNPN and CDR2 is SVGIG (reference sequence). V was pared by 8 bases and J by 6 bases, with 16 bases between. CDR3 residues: CARTYQVPGELFF. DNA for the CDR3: TGTGCCCGGACATATCAGGTACCCGGGGAGCTGTTTTTT.

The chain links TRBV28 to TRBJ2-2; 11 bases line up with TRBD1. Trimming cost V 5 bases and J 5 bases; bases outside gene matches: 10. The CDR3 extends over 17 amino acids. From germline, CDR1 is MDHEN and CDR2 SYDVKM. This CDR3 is CASSQGVDRGLTGELFF. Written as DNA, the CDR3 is TGTGCCAGCAGTCAGGGTGTGGACAGGGGGCTTACCGGGGAGCTGTTTTTT. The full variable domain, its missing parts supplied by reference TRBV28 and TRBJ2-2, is DVKVTQSSRYLVKRTGEKVFLECVQDMDHENMFWYRQDPGLGLRLIYFSYDVKMKEKGDIPEGYSVSREKKERFSLILESASTNQTSMYLCASSQGVDRGLTGELFFGEGSRLTVL.

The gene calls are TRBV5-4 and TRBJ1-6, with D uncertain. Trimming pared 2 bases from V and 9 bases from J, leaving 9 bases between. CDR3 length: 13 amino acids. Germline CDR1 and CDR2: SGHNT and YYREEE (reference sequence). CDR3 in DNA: TGTGCCAGCAGCTTTTCCCCGGGTTCACCCCTCCACTTT. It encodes CASSFSPGSPLHF. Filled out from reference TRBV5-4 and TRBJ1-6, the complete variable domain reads ETGVTQSPTHLIKTRGQQVTLRCSSQSGHNTVSWYQQALGQGPQFIFQYYREEENGRGNFPPRFSGLQFPNYSSELNVNALELDDSALYLCASSFSPGSPLHFGNGTRLTVT.

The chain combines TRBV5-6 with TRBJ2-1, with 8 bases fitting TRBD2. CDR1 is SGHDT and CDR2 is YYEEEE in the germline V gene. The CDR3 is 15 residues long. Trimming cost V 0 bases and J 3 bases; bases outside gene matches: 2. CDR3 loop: CASSLAGLDYNEQFF. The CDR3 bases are TGTGCCAGCAGCTTGGCGGGACTAGACTACAATGAGCAGTTCTTC.

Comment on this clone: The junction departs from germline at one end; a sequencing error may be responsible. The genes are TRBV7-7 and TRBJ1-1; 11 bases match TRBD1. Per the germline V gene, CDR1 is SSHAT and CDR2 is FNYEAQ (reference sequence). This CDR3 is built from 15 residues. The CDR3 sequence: CASSIWTGGSSEAFF. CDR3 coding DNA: TGTGCTAGCAGCATTTGGACAGGGGGCTCGAGTGAAGCTTTCTTT.

The CDR3 nucleotides are TGTGCCAGCATCCCCGGAGGGGGCAACACCGGGGAGCTGTTTTTT. The encoded protein is CASIPGGGNTGELFF. The rearrangement links TRBV28 to TRBJ2-2, with D maybe TRBD1 (7 bases). This CDR3 is built from 15 residues. Trimming took 7 bases from V and 2 from J, leaving 14 bases between them. Germline CDR1 MDHEN, CDR2 SYDVKM.

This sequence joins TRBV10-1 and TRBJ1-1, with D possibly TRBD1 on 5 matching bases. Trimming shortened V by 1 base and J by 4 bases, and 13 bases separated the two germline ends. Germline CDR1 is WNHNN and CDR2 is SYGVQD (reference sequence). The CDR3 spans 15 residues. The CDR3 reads CASSEYRGCCTEAFF. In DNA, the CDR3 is TGCGCCAGCAGTGAGTATCGGGGGTGTTGCACTGAAGCTTTCTTT.

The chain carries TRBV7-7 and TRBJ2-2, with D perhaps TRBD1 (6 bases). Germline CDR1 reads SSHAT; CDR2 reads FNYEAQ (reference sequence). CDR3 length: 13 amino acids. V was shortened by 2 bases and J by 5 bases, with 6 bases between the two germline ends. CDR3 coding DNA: TGTGCCAGCAGCTTACAGGGGACCGGGGAGCTGTTTTTT. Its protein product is CASSLQGTGELFF.

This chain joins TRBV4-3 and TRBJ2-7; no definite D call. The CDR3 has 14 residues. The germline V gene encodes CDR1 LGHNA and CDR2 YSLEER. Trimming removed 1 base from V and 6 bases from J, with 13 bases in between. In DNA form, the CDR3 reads TGCGCCAGCAGCCAAGCGTCCCGGGTATCCGAGCAGTACTTC. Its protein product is CASSQASRVSEQYF.

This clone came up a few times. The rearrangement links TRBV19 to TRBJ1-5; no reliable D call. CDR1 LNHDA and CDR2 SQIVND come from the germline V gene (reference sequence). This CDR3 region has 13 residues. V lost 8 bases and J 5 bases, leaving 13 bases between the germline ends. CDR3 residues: CASRRVGDQPQHF. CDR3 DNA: TGTGCCAGTCGGAGGGTCGGGGATCAGCCCCAGCATTTT.

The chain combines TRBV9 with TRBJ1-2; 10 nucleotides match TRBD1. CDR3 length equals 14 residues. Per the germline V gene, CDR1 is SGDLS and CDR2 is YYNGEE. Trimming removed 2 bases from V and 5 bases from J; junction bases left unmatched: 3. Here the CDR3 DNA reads TGTGCCAGCAGCGTCGGACAGGGGGAATATGGCTACACCTTC. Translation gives CASSVGQGEYGYTF.

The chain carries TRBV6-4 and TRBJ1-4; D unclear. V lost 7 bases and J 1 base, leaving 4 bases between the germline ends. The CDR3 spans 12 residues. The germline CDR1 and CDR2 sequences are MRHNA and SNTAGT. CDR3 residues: CASTLTNEKLFF. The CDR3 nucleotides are TGTGCCAGCACTCTAACTAATGAAAAACTGTTTTTT.

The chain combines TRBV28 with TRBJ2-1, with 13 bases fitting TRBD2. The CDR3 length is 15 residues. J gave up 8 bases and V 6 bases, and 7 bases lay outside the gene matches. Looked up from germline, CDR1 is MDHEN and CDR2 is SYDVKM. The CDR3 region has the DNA TGTGCCAGCAGAAAGACTAGCGGGAGGATCCATGAGCAGTTCTTC. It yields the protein CASRKTSGRIHEQFF.

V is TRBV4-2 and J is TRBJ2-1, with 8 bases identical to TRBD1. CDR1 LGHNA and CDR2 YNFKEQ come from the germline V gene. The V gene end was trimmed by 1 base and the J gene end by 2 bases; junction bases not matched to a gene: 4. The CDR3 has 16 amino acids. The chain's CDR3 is CASSQGGTGPYNEQFF. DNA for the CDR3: TGTGCCAGCAGCCAAGGTGGGACAGGTCCCTACAATGAGCAGTTCTTC.

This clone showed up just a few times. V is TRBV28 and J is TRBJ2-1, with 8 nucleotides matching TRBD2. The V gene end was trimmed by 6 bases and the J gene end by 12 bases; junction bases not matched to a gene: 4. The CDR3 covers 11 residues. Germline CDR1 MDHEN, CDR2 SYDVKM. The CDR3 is CASSGTRPQFF. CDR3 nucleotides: TGTGCCAGCAGCGGGACTAGGCCGCAGTTCTTC.

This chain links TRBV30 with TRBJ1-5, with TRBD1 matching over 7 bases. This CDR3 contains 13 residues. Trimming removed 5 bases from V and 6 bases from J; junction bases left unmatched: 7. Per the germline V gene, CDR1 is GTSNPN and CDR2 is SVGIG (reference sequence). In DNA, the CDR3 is TGTGCCTGGGCAGACAGGGATTCTCAGCCCCAGCATTTT. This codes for CAWADRDSQPQHF.

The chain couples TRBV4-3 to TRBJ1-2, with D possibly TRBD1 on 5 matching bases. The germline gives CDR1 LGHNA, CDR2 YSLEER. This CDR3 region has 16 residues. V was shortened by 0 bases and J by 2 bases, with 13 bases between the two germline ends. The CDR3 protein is CASSQDLRRDNYGYTF. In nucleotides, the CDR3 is TGCGCCAGCAGCCAAGATTTGAGGAGGGACAACTATGGCTACACCTTC.

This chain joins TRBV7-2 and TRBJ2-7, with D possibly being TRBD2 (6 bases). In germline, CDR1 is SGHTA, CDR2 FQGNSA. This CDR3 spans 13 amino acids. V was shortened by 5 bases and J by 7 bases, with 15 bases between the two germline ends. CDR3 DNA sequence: TGTGCCAGCAGCCTCGCCAGGAGGGGAGAGCAGTACTTC. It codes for CASSLARRGEQYF.

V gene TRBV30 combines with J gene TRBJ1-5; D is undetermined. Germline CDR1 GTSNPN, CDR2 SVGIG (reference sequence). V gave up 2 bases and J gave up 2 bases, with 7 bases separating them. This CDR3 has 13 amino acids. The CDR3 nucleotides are TGTGCCTGGAGTCGAGAAGGCAATCAGCCCCAGCATTTT. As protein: CAWSREGNQPQHF.

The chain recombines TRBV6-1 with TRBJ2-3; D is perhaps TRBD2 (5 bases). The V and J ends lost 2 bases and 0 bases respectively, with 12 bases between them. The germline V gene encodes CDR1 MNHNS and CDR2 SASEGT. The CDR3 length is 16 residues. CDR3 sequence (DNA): TGTGCCAGCAGTGAACTAGCTAGCTCAAGCACAGATACGCAGTATTTT. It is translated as CASSELASSSTDTQYF.

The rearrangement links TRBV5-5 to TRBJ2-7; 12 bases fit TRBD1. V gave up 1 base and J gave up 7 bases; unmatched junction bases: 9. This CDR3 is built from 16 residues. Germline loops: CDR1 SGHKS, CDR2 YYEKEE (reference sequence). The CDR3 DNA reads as TGTGCCAGCAGCTTGAGGGACAGGGGGCCCCAGGGGGAGCAGTACTTC. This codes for CASSLRDRGPQGEQYF.

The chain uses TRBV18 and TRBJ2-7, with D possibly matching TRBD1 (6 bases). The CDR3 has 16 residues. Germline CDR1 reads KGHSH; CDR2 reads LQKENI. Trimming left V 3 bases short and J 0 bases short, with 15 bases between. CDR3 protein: CASSPRDTQSSYEQYF. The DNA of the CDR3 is TGTGCCAGCTCACCCCGGGACACGCAATCCTCCTACGAGCAGTACTTC.

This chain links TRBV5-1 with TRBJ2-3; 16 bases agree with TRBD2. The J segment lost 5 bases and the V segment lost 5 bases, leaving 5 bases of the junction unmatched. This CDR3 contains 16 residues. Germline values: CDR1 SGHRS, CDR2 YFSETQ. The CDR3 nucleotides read TGCGCCAGCAGGTCGGGGACTAGCGGGGGGGAAGATACGCAGTATTTT. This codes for CASRSGTSGGEDTQYF.

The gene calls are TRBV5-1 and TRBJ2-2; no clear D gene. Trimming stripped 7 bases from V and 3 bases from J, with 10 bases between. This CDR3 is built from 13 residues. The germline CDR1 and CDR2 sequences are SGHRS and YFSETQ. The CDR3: CASRLADTGELFF. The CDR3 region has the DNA TGCGCCAGCCGGTTGGCTGACACCGGGGAGCTGTTTTTT.